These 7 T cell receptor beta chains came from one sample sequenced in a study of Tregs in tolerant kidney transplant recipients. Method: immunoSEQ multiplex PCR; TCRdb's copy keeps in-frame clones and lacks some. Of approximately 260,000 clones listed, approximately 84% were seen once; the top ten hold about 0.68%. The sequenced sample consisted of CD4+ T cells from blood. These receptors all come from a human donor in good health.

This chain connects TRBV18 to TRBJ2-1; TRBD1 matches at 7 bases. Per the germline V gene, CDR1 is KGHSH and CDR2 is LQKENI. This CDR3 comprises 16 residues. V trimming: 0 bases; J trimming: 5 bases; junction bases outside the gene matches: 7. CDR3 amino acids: CASSPPGRGINNEQFF. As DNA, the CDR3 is TGTGCCAGCTCACCACCGGGCAGGGGGATCAACAATGAGCAGTTCTTC.

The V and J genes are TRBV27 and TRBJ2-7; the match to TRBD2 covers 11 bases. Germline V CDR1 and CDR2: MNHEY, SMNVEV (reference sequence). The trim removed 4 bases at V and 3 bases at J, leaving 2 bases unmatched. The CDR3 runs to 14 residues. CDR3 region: CASSSGTSGYEQYF. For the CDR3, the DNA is TGTGCCAGCAGTTCCGGGACTAGCGGCTACGAGCAGTACTTC.

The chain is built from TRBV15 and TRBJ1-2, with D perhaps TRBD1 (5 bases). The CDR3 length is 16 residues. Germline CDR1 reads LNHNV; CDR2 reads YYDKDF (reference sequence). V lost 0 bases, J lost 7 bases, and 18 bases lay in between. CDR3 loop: CATSRDQEGRLSGYTF. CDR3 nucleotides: TGTGCCACCAGCAGAGATCAGGAGGGGCGGTTGAGTGGCTACACCTTC.

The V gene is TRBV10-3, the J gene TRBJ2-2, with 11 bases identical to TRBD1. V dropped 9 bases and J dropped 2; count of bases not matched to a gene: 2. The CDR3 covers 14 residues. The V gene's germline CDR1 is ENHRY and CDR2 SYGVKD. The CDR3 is CAMGQGDNTGELFF. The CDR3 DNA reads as TGTGCCATGGGACAGGGGGATAACACCGGGGAGCTGTTTTTT.

The CDR3: CASRVRTSGRGDEQFF. The CDR3 coding sequence is TGTGCCAGCAGGGTTCGGACTAGCGGGAGGGGCGATGAGCAGTTCTTC. The J gene is TRBJ2-1, the V gene TRBV5-4, with 15 bases aligning to TRBD2. The junction had 8 bases not matched to a gene; V was cut back by 5 bases and J by 8 bases. This CDR3 has 16 amino acids. The germline CDR1 and CDR2 sequences are SGHNT and YYREEE (reference sequence).

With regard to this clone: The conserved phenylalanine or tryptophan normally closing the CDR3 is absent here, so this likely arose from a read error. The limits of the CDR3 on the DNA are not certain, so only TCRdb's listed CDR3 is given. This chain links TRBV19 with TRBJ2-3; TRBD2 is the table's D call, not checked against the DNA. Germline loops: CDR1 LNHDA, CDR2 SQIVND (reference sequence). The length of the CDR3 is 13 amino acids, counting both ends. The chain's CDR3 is CASSIITGTRGCA.

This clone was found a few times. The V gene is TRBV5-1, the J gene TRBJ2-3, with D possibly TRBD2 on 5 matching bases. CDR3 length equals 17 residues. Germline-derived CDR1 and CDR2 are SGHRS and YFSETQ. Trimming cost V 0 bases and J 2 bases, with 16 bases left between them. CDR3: CASSLALLDLATDTQYF. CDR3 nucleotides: TGCGCCAGCAGCTTGGCGTTACTAGACTTGGCCACAGATACGCAGTATTTT.